These 24 T cell receptor beta chains share one sample of origin, sequenced in a study of human T cells and chemical hapten exposure. TCRdb re-analysed the RACE reads in MiXCR, keeping a single row per CDR3 protein. The sample holds approximately 71,000 distinct CDR3 sequences; 11% are singletons and the top ten take roughly 1.5%. As for time point: patch test 3, about 24 weeks after DPC sensitization. The sample's treatment: therapeutic diphenylcyclopropenone sensitization with weekly scalp DPC. Sequencing used whole blood, obtained in connection with sensitization to the hapten diphenylcyclopropenone (DPC). The receptor source for this set is a woman in her fifties or sixties with alopecia areata. Some clones in this sample may be carry-over from other donors' samples.

CDR3 nucleotides: TGTGCCAGCAGTTTCCTAAGCGGGGGCCAAAACATTCAGTACTTC. Translated, it gives CASSFLSGGQNIQYF. The chain links TRBV28 to TRBJ2-4, with 8 bases identical to TRBD2. Per germline, CDR1 MDHEN and CDR2 SYDVKM. Trimming took 3 bases from V and 5 from J; bases not matched to a gene: 6. This CDR3 region has 15 residues.

Details on this clonotype: No conserved phenylalanine or tryptophan ends this CDR3, so it is likely a read error. The CDR3 DNA sequence: TGTGCCAGCAGCGTTAGCGGGGTCTACAATGAGCAGTTCCTC. Protein: CASSVSGVYNEQFL. V usage is TRBV9 and J usage is TRBJ2-1, with TRBD2 identical over 8 bases. This CDR3 has 14 residues. Trimming removed 2 bases from V and 3 bases from J; junction bases left unmatched: 1. Germline CDR1 SGDLS, CDR2 YYNGEE.

This clonotype has ten or more counts. The chain is built from TRBV4-3 and TRBJ2-5; perhaps TRBD2 as D (7 bases). The germline gives CDR1 LGHNA, CDR2 YSLEER. V lost 0 bases and J lost 1, with 12 bases in between. The CDR3 loop spans 16 amino acids. The CDR3: CASSQDGGGLQETQYF. CDR3 sequence (DNA): TGCGCCAGCAGCCAAGATGGCGGGGGCCTCCAAGAGACCCAGTACTTC.

Here the CDR3 reads CASSPDSRATNEKLFF. CDR3 nucleotide sequence: TGCGCCAGCAGTCCGGACAGTAGAGCAACTAATGAAAAACTGTTTTTT. This chain uses TRBV23-1 with TRBJ1-4, with D possibly being TRBD1 (6 bases). TRBV23-1 is noted as an ORF with a role that remains uncertain. V lost 4 bases, J lost 0 bases, and 12 bases lay in between. CDR3 length equals 16 residues.

The chain joins TRBV11-2 to TRBJ2-5, with no clear D. The CDR3 totals 16 residues. Germline assignment: CDR1 SGHAT and CDR2 FQNNGV. V lost 6 bases, J lost 0 bases, and 17 bases lay in between. DNA for the CDR3: TGTGCCAGCAGATCAATGATAAGTGCCAACCAAGAGACCCAGTACTTC. This translates into CASRSMISANQETQYF.

This clonotype came up many times. The genes are TRBV3-1 and TRBJ1-2, with D possibly TRBD1 on 5 matching bases. V was trimmed by 3 bases and J by 2 bases, leaving 10 bases between them. CDR1 is LGHDT, CDR2 YNNKEL, per germline (reference sequence). CDR3 length: 14 amino acids. The CDR3 loop is CASSHADRNYGYTF. The CDR3 DNA reads TGTGCCAGCAGCCACGCAGACAGAAACTATGGCTACACCTTC.

This clonotype was detected a few times. V usage is TRBV5-1 and J usage is TRBJ2-4; D gene ambiguous. V was shortened by 5 bases and J by 0 bases, with 12 bases between the two germline ends. Germline V gene data show CDR1 as SGHRS and CDR2 as YFSETQ. CDR3 length equals 15 residues. CDR3 in amino acids: CASSLTASAKNIQYF. The CDR3 nucleotides are TGCGCCAGCAGTTTAACAGCGTCAGCCAAAAACATTCAGTACTTC.

This clonotype was recorded many times. The V gene is TRBV7-9, the J gene TRBJ2-6, with 11 bases fitting TRBD1. The CDR3 is made up of 17 amino acids. The germline CDR1 and CDR2 sequences are SEHNR and FQNEAQ (reference sequence). V lost 5 bases to trimming and J lost 2 bases; unmatched junction nucleotides: 5. CDR3 loop: CASSRRDRGTGANVLTF. DNA of the CDR3: TGTGCCAGCAGCAGAAGGGACAGGGGGACTGGGGCCAACGTCCTGACTTTC.

This clonotype was counted many times. This chain links TRBV2 with TRBJ2-5; the D is unclear. CDR1 and CDR2 from the germline V gene are SNHLY and FYNNEI. V gave up 1 base and J gave up 1 base, with 13 bases separating them. The CDR3 spans 16 residues. The CDR3 nucleotides read TGTGCCAGCAGTGAAGGGAGCGATTACACCCAAGAGACCCAGTACTTC. Translated, it gives CASSEGSDYTQETQYF.

The J gene is TRBJ1-5, the V gene TRBV4-1; 8 nucleotides agree with TRBD1. CDR1 and CDR2 from the germline V gene are MGHRA and YSYEKL. J lost 7 bases, V lost 0 bases, and 5 bases had no gene match. The CDR3 loop spans 15 amino acids. CDR3 loop: CASSQDGQGLQPQHF. CDR3 DNA: TGCGCCAGCAGCCAAGATGGACAGGGATTACAGCCCCAGCATTTT.

The chain links TRBV5-4 to TRBJ2-2; weak D call: TRBD2 (6 bases). Germline CDR1 reads SGHNT; CDR2 reads YYREEE (reference sequence). The CDR3 consists of 15 residues. Trimming shortened V by 1 base and J by 3 bases, and 10 bases separated the two germline ends. The CDR3 nucleotides read TGTGCCAGCAGCTTGACGGGAGCCCACACCGGGGAGCTGTTTTTT. Translating it yields CASSLTGAHTGELFF.

The chain employs TRBV29-1 and TRBJ1-1, with a weak D call TRBD1 (6 bases). CDR1 and CDR2 from the germline V gene are SQVTM and ANQGSEA. This CDR3 region has 14 residues. With 0 bases removed from V and 8 bases from J, the gap between germline ends came to 16 bases. CDR3 loop: CSVEERTGRREAFF. The DNA for the CDR3 is TGCAGCGTTGAAGAAAGAACAGGGAGGCGGGAAGCTTTCTTT.

This clonotype was picked up many times. The chain couples TRBV5-4 to TRBJ2-3, with 14 bases that match TRBD2. CDR1 and CDR2 from the germline V gene are SGHNT and YYREEE (reference sequence). This CDR3 comprises 18 residues. V trimming: 0 bases; J trimming: 0 bases; junction bases outside the gene matches: 3. The CDR3 region has the DNA TGTGCCAGCAGCTTGGCCGGGACTAGCGGGGGCAGCACAGATACGCAGTATTTT. It codes for CASSLAGTSGGSTDTQYF.

The rearrangement joins TRBV10-3 to TRBJ2-3; 11 bases are a match to TRBD2. This CDR3 has 15 amino acids. The V gene end was trimmed by 6 bases and the J gene end by 5 bases; junction bases not matched to a gene: 7. Looked up from germline, CDR1 is ENHRY and CDR2 is SYGVKD. CDR3 DNA: TGTGCCATCAGGGTAGCGGGAGGGCCACAAGATACGCAGTATTTT. Encoded protein: CAIRVAGGPQDTQYF.

The V call is TRBV2, the J call TRBJ1-5; TRBD1 is a possible D gene (6 bases). Between the trimmed V and J ends, which lost 4 bases and 3 bases, there was a span of 13 bases. The germline CDR1 and CDR2 sequences are SNHLY and FYNNEI. The CDR3 sequence is 15 residues long. Here the CDR3 DNA reads TGTGCCAGCAGTGGTAGCACAGGGAACAATCAGCCCCAGCATTTT. Amino acids: CASSGSTGNNQPQHF. Combining the CDR3 with reference TRBV2 and TRBJ1-5 gives the whole variable domain EPEVTQTPSHQVTQMGQEVILRCVPISNHLYFYWYRQILGQKVEFLVSFYNNEISEKSEIFDDQFSVERPDGSNFTLKIRSTKLEDSAMYFCASSGSTGNNQPQHFGDGTRLSIL.

This clonotype has more than one count but fewer than ten. The rearrangement uses TRBV12-3 or TRBV12-4 and TRBJ1-4; D is undetermined. The CDR3 is 12 residues long. V was shortened by 3 bases and J by 5 bases, with 4 bases between the two germline ends. Here the CDR3 DNA reads TGTGCCAGCAGTTTCGCAAATGAAAAACTGTTTTTT. It yields the protein CASSFANEKLFF.

This clonotype was counted a few times. The chain combines TRBV6-5 with TRBJ1-1, with 7 bases identical to TRBD1. The ends lost 5 bases at V and 6 bases at J; junction bases unmatched: 3. CDR1 is MNHEY, CDR2 SVGAGI, per germline. This CDR3 region has 12 residues. CDR3 region: CASSVTGSEAFF. CDR3 bases: TGTGCCAGCAGTGTGACAGGGTCTGAAGCTTTCTTT.

This clonotype was counted many times. The chain carries TRBV6-6 and TRBJ1-5, with 7 nucleotides matching TRBD1. The CDR3 is 14 residues long. Germline V lookup: CDR1 MNHNY, CDR2 SVGAGI (reference sequence). With 5 bases clipped from V and 3 bases from J, the junction kept 4 bases outside the gene matches. The CDR3 reads CASSRGQLNQPQHF. In DNA form, the CDR3 reads TGTGCCAGCAGTCGGGGACAGCTCAATCAGCCCCAGCATTTT.

The chain carries TRBV14 and TRBJ1-3, with D tentatively TRBD1 (5 bases). Trimming removed 4 bases from V and 2 bases from J, with 12 bases in between. The CDR3 is 15 residues long. Germline assignment: CDR1 SGHDN and CDR2 FVKESK. This CDR3 reads CASSLPGRTGNTIYF. DNA for the CDR3: TGTGCCAGCAGCCTACCAGGGCGGACTGGAAACACCATATATTTT.

This clonotype was seen at least ten times. This chain uses TRBV6-2 or TRBV6-3 with TRBJ1-5, with D possibly being TRBD1 (5 bases). The CDR3 totals 15 residues. CDR1 is MNHEY and CDR2 is SVGEGT in the germline V gene. Trimming removed 8 bases from V and 2 bases from J, with 16 bases in between. This CDR3 reads CASSLQGSGNQPQHF. CDR3 bases: TGTGCCAGCTCTCTTCAGGGCTCGGGCAATCAGCCCCAGCATTTT.

The chain is built from TRBV7-9 and TRBJ2-7; D is uncertain. Germline V gene sequence: CDR1 SEHNR, CDR2 FQNEAQ (reference sequence). Trimming pared 5 bases from V and 4 bases from J, leaving 12 bases between. The CDR3 contains 13 residues. The CDR3 coding sequence is TGTGCCAGCAGCCGGACCCCGAGATACGAGCAGTACTTC. It yields the protein CASSRTPRYEQYF.

This clonotype showed up just a few times. This rearrangement joins TRBV7-9 to TRBJ1-1; D remains ambiguous. Germline CDR1 SEHNR, CDR2 FQNEAQ (reference sequence). This CDR3 has 13 residues. Deletions cut 0 bases from V and 2 bases from J, with 4 bases between. The CDR3 region has the DNA TGTGCCAGCAGCTTAGCCCATAACACTGAAGCTTTCTTT. It codes for CASSLAHNTEAFF.

This clonotype has just a few counts. The V call is TRBV15, the J call TRBJ2-1, with TRBD1 identical over 7 bases. V lost 4 bases, J lost 0 bases, and 15 bases stayed unmatched. The CDR3 covers 19 residues. Germline V gene lookup returns CDR1 LNHNV and CDR2 YYDKDF (reference sequence). In DNA, the CDR3 is TGTGCCACCAGCAAGGAAGGACAGGCTGCCTCTAGCTCCTACAATGAGCAGTTCTTC. Residues: CATSKEGQAASSSYNEQFF.

In this sample, this clonotype turned up many times. This rearrangement joins TRBV7-2 to TRBJ2-1; TRBD1 aligns across 8 bases. CDR1 and CDR2 (germline): SGHTA, FQGNSA. The ends lost 5 bases at V and 4 bases at J; junction bases unmatched: 10. There are 16 residues in the CDR3. The CDR3 reads CASSGPGQGGYNEQFF. CDR3 nucleotide sequence: TGTGCCAGCAGCGGACCCGGACAGGGTGGATACAATGAGCAGTTCTTC.